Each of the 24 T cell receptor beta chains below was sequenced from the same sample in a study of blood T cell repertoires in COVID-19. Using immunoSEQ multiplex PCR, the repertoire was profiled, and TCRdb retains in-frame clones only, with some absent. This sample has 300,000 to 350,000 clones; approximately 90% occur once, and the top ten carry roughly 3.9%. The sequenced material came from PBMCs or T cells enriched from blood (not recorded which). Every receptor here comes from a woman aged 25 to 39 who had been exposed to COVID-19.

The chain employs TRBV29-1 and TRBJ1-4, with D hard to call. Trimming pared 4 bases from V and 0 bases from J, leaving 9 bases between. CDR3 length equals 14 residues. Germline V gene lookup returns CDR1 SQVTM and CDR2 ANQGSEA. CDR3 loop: CSVVAASTNEKLFF. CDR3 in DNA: TGCAGCGTTGTAGCTGCGTCAACTAATGAAAAACTGTTTTTT.

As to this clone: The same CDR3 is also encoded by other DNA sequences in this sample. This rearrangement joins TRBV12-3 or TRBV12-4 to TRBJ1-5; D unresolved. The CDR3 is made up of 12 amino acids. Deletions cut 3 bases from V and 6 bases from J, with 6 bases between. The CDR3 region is CASSFFSQPQHF. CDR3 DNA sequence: TGTGCCAGCAGTTTTTTCAGTCAGCCCCAGCATTTT.

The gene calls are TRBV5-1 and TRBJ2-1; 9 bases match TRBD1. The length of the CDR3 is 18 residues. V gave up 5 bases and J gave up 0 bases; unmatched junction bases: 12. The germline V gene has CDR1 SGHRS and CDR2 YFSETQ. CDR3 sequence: CASRDRGQGKSSYNEQFF. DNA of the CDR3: TGCGCCAGCAGGGACAGGGGTCAGGGAAAGAGCTCCTACAATGAGCAGTTCTTC.

The CDR3 DNA follows: TGTGCCAGCAGTGAGTGGGTGGGGGCCGGCTACACCTTC. Protein sequence: CASSEWVGAGYTF. The chain couples TRBV25-1 to TRBJ1-2; tentative D call: TRBD1 (6 bases). Germline values: CDR1 MGHDK, CDR2 SYGVNS. CDR3 size: 13 residues. The V gene lost 3 bases and the J gene lost 8 bases, with 13 bases spanning the gap.

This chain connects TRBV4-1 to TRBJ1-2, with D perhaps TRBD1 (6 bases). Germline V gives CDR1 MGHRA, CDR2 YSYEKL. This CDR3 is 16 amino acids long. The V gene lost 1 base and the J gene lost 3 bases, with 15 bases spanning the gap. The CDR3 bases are TGCGCCAGCAGCCAAGGGACAGAAAGGGCACACTATGGCTACACCTTC. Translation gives CASSQGTERAHYGYTF.

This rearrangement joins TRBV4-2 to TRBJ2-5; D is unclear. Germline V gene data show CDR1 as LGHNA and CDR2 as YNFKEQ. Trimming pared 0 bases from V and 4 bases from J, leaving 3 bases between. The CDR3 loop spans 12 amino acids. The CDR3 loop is CASSQDRETQYF. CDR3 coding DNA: TGTGCCAGCAGCCAAGATAGAGAGACCCAGTACTTC.

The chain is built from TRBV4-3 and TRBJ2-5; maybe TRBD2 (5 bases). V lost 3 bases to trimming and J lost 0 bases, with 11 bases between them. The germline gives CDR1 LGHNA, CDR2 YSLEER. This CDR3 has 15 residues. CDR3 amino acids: CASSQFLAHQETQYF. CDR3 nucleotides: TGCGCCAGCAGCCAGTTCCTAGCCCACCAAGAGACCCAGTACTTC.

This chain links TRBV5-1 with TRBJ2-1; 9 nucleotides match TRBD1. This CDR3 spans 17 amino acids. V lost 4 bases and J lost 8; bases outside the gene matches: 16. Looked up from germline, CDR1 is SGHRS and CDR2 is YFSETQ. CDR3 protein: CASSHLTGTGSFDEQFF. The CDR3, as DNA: TGCGCCAGCAGCCACCTTACCGGGACAGGGTCCTTCGATGAGCAGTTCTTC.

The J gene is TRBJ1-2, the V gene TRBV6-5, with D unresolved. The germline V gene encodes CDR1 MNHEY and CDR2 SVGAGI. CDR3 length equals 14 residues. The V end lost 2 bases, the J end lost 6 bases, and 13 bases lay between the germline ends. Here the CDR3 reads CASSYGRSDNGYTF. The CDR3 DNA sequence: TGTGCCAGCAGTTACGGCAGGTCAGATAATGGCTACACCTTC.

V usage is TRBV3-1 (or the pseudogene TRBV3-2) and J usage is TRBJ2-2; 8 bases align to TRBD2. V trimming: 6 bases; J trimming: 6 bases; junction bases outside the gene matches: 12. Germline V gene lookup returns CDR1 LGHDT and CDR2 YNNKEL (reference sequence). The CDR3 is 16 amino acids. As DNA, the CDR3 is TGTGCCAGCAGATACACGGGGGGGAGGGTCGCCGGGGAGCTGTTTTTT. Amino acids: CASRYTGGRVAGELFF.

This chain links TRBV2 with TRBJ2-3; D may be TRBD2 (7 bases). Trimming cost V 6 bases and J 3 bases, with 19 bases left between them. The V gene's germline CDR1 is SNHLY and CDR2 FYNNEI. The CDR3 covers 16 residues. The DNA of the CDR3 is TGTGCCAGCAGGAAGGGGGGGGCTAGCGTTACAGATACGCAGTATTTT. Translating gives CASRKGGASVTDTQYF.

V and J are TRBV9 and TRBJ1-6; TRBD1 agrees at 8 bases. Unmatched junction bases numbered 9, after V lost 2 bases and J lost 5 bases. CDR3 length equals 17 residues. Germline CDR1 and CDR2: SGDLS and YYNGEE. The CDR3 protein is CASSVNFLQGDNSPLHF. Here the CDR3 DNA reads TGTGCCAGCAGCGTGAACTTCTTACAGGGGGATAATTCACCCCTCCACTTT.

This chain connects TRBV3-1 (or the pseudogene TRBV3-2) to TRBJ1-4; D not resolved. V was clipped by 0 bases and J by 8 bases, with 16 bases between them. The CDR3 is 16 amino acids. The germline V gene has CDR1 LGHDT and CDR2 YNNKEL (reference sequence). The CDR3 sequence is CASSQEMLAGNEKLFF. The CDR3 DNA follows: TGTGCCAGCAGCCAAGAAATGCTAGCGGGGAACGAAAAACTGTTTTTT.

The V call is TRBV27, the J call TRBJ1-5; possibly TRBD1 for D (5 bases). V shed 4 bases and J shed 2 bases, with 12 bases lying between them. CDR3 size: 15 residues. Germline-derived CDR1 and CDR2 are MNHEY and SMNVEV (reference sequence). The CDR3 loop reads CASSSLGGGNQPQHF. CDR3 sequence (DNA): TGTGCCAGCAGTTCTCTTGGAGGGGGCAATCAGCCCCAGCATTTT.

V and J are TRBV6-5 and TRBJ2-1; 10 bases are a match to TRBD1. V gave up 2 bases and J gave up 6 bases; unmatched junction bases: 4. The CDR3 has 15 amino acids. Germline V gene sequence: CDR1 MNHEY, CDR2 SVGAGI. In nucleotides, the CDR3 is TGTGCCAGCAGTTACGGGACAGGGGTCCCCAATGAGCAGTTCTTC. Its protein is CASSYGTGVPNEQFF.

The CDR3 region is CASSSFVRSDNLQVLHF. DNA of the CDR3: TGTGCCAGCAGCTCCTTTGTTCGCAGCGATAACCTACAGGTACTCCACTTT. This rearrangement joins TRBV27 to TRBJ1-6; possibly TRBD1 for D (5 bases). V shed 6 bases and J shed 16 bases, with 31 bases lying between them. The CDR3 is made up of 17 amino acids. The germline CDR1 and CDR2 sequences are MNHEY and SMNVEV (reference sequence).

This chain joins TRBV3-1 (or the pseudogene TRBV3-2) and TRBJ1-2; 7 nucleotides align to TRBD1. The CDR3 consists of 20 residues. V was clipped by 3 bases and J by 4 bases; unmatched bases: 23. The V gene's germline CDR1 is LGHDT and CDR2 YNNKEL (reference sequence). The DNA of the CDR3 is TGTGCCAGCAGCCATCCCCCCTTTTGGACAGGCTACGACCGATTCTATGGCTACACCTTC. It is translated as CASSHPPFWTGYDRFYGYTF.

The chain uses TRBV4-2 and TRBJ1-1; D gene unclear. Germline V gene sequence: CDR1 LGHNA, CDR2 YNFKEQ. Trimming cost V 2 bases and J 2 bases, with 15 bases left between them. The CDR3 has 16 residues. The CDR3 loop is CASSQHGREKNTEAFF. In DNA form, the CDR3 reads TGTGCCAGCAGCCAACACGGAAGGGAGAAAAACACTGAAGCTTTCTTT.

In DNA form, the CDR3 reads TGTGCCAGCAGCGTGGAACAGGGAAATGGCTACACCTTC. Amino acids: CASSVEQGNGYTF. The chain employs TRBV9 and TRBJ1-2, with a possible D match to TRBD1 (6 bases). Germline V CDR1 and CDR2: SGDLS, YYNGEE. Trimming cost V 2 bases and J 6 bases, with 11 bases left between them. The CDR3 is 13 amino acids.

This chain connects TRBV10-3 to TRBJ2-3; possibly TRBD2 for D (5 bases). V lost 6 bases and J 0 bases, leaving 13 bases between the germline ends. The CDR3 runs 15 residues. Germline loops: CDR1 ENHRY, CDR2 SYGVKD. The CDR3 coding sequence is TGTGCCATCAGGGATGGACTGGCCAGCACAGATACGCAGTATTTT. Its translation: CAIRDGLASTDTQYF.

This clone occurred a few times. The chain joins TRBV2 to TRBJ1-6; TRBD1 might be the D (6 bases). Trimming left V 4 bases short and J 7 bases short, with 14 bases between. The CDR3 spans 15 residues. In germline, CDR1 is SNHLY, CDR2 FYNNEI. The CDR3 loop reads CASSVEQGRNSPLHF. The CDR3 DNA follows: TGTGCCAGCAGTGTTGAACAGGGACGGAATTCACCCCTCCACTTT.

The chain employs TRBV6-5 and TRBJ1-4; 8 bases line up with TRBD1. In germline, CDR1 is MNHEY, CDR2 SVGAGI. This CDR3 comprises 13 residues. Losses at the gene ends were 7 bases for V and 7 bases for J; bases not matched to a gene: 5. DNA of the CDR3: TGTGCCAGCAACGACAGGGGCTTTGAAAAACTGTTTTTT. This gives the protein CASNDRGFEKLFF.

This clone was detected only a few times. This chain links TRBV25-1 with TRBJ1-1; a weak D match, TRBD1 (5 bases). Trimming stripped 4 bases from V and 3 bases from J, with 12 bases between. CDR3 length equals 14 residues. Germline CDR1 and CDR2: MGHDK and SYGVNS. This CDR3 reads CASSAQGRDTEAFF. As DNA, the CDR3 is TGTGCCAGCAGTGCTCAAGGCAGGGACACTGAAGCTTTCTTT.

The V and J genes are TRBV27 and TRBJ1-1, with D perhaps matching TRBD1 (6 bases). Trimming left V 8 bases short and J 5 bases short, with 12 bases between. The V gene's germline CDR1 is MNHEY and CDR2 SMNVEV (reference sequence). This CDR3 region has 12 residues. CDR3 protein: CASGRGGTEAFF. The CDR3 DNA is TGTGCCAGCGGGAGGGGGGGGACTGAAGCTTTCTTT.